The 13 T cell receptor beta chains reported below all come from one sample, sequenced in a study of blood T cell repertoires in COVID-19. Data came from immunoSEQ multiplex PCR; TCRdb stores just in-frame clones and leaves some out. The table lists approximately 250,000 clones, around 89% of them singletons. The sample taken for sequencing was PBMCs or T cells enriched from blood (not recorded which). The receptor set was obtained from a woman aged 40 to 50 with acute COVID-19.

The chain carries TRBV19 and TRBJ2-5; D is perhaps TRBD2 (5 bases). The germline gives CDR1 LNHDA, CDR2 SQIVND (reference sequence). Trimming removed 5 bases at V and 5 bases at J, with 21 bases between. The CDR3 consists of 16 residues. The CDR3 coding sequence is TGTGCCAGTAGTCTTTCTCCGGGGTTCAGTGGGGAGACCCAGTACTTC. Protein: CASSLSPGFSGETQYF.

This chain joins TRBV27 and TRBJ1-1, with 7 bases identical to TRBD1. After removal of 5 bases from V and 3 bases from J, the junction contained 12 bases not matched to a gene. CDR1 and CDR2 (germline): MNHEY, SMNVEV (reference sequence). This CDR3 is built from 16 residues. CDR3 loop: CASSRSWTGWDTEAFF. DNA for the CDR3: TGTGCCAGCAGTCGGAGTTGGACAGGTTGGGACACTGAAGCTTTCTTT.

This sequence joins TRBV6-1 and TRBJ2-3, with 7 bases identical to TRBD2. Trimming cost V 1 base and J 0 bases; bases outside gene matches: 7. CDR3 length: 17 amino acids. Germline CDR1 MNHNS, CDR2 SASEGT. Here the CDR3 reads CASSEGVGGYSTDTQYF. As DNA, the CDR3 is TGTGCCAGCAGTGAAGGGGTGGGAGGGTACAGCACAGATACGCAGTATTTT.

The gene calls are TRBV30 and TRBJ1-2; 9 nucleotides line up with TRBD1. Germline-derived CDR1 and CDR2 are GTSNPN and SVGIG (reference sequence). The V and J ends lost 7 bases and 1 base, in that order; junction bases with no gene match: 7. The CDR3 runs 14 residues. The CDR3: CASRTGAINYGYTF. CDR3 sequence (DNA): TGTGCCTCCCGGACAGGGGCAATTAACTATGGCTACACCTTC.

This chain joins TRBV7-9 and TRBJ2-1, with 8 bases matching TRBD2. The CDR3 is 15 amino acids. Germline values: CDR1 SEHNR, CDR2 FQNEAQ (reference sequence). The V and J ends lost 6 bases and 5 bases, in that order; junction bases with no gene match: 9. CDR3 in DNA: TGTGCCAGCAGTGAAACCGGGACTAGAAACAATGAGCAGTTCTTC. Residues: CASSETGTRNNEQFF.

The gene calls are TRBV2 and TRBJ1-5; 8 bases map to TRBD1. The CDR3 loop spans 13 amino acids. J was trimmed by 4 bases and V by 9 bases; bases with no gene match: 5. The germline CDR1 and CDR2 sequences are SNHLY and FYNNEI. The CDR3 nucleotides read TGTGCCAGTGGACAGGGTGGAAATCAGCCCCAGCATTTT. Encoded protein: CASGQGGNQPQHF.

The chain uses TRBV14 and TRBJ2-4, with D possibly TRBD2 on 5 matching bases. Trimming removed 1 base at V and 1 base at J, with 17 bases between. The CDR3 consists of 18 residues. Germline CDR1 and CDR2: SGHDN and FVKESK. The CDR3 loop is CASSQALQLGAAKNIQYF. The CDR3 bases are TGTGCCAGCAGCCAAGCACTTCAGCTGGGAGCGGCCAAAAACATTCAGTACTTC.

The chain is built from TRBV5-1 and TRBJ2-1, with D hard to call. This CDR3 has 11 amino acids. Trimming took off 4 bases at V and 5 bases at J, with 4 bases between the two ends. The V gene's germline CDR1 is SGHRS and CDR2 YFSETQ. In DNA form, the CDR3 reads TGCGCCAGCAGCGGCCACAATGAGCAGTTCTTC. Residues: CASSGHNEQFF. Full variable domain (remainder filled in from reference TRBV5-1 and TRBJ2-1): KAGVTQTPRYLIKTRGQQVTLSCSPISGHRSVSWYQQTPGQGLQFLFEYFSETQRNKGNFPGRFSGRQFSNSRSEMNVSTLELGDSALYLCASSGHNEQFFGPGTRLTVL.

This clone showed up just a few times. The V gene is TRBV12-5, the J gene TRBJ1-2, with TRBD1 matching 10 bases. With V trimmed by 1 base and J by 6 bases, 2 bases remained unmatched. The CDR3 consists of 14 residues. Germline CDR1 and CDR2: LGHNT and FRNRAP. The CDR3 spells CASGLGQGADGYTF. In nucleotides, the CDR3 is TGTGCTAGTGGTTTGGGACAGGGGGCGGATGGCTACACCTTC.

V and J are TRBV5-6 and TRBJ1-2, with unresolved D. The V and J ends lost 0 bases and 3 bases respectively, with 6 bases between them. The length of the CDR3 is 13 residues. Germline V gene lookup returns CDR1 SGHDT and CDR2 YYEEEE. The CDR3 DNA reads TGTGCCAGCAGCTTGGTTCGGGACTATGGCTACACCTTC. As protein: CASSLVRDYGYTF.

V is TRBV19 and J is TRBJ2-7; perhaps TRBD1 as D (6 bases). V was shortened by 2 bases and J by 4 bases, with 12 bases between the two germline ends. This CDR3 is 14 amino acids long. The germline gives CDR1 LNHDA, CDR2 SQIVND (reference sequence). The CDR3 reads CASSITGSGYEQYF. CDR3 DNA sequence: TGTGCCAGTAGTATAACAGGGTCAGGGTACGAGCAGTACTTC.

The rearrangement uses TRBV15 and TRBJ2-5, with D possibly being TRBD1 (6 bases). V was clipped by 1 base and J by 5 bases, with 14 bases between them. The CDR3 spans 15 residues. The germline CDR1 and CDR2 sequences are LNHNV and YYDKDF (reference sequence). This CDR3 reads CATSRVAGVWETQYF. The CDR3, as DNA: TGTGCCACCAGCAGAGTGGCAGGGGTATGGGAGACCCAGTACTTC.

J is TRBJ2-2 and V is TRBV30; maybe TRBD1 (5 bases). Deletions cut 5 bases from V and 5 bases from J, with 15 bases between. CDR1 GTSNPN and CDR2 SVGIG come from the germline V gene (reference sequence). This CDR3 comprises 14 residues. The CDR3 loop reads CAWGVTVSTGELFF. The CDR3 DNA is TGTGCCTGGGGGGTGACAGTTTCAACCGGGGAGCTGTTTTTT.